This TCR beta chain was observed in a study of blood T cells in healthy people across ages. This clonotype was observed a few times. This CDR3 spans 14 amino acids. Trimming left V 6 bases short and J 9 bases short, with 18 bases between. Germline CDR1 and CDR2: MNHNS and SASEGT. Combining a sample-barcoded 5' primer with a J-beta primer mix, a second PCR ran for 7 to 11 cycles. TCRdb reprocessed the 5' RACE reads via MiXCR and lists one record per CDR3 protein. This table has some 710,000 distinct CDR3 sequences, about 24% appearing once. The receptor's source is a man aged 65 to 79 in good health. Specimen: blood. The chain joins TRBV6-1 to TRBJ1-5; tentative D call: TRBD1 (6 bases). The CDR3 nucleotides are TGTGCCAGCAGGAAGGGGGATCGGGGGAGGCCCCAGCATTTT. This encodes CASRKGDRGRPQHF.